This TCR beta chain is from a study of OX40 agonist ivuxolimab in advanced cancers. The wider study: One patient with hepatocellular carcinoma and two with cutaneous melanoma, three in all, had partial responses.

Patients had blood sampled at baseline and again on cycle 4 day 1 and cycle 7 day 1. In the case of this clone: Its antigen is currently unknown.

This table comes from immunoSEQ multiplex PCR, and its TCRdb copy is limited to in-frame clones, with some not included. The sample yields tens of thousands of clones, 81% seen once. The V gene end was trimmed by 5 bases and the J gene end by 5 bases; junction bases not matched to a gene: 6. CDR3 length equals 14 residues. The germline V gene has CDR1 MNHEY and CDR2 SMNVEV (reference sequence). General study points: Relative to CD4+, CD8+ T cells held more expanded clones on average.

The TCR comes from an adult with an advanced solid tumor such as melanoma, head and neck, liver or kidney cancer. The material sequenced was CD4+ or CD8+ T cells sorted from blood, taken in a trial of the OX40 agonist ivuxolimab. The chain uses TRBV27 and TRBJ1-5, with 7 positions matching TRBD1. The CDR3 coding sequence is TGTGCCAGCAGTCCAGGGGGGAGGGATCAGCCCCAGCATTTT. Its protein product is CASSPGGRDQPQHF.